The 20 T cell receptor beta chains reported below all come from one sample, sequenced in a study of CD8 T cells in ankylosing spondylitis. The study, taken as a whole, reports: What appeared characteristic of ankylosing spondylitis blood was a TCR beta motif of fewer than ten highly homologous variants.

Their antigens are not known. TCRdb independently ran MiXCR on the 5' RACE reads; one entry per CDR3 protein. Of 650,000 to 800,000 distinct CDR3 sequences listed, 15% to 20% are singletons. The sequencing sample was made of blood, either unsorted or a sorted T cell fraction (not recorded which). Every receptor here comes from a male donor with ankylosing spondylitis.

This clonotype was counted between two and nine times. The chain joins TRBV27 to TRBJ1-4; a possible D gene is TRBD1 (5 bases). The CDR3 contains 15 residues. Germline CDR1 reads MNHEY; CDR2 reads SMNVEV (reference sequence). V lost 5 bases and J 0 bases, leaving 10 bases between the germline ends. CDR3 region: CASSPTAATNEKLFF. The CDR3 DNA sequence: TGTGCCAGCAGTCCGACAGCTGCAACTAATGAAAAACTGTTTTTT. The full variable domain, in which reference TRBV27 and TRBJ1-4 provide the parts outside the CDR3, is EAQVTQNPRYLITVTGKKLTVTCSQNMNHEYMSWYRQDPGLGLRQIYYSMNVEVTDKGDVPEGYKVSRKEKRNFPLILESPSPNQTSLYFCASSPTAATNEKLFFGSGTQLSVL.

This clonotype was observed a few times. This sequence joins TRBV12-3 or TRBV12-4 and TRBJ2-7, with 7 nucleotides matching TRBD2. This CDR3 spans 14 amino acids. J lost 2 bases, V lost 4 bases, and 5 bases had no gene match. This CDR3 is CASSYGGGTYEQYF. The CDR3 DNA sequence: TGTGCCAGCAGTTATGGCGGGGGAACCTACGAGCAGTACTTC.

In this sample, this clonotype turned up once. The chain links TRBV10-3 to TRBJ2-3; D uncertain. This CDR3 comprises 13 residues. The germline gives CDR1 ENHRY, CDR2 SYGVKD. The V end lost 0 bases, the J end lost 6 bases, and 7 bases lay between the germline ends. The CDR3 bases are TGTGCCATCAGTGAGTCATTCGAGGATACGCAGTATTTT. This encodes CAISESFEDTQYF.

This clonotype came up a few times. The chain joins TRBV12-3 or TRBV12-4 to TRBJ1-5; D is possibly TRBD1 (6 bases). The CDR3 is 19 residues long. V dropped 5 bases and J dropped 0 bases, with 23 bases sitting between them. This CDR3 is CASSPRGGGREPSNQPQHF. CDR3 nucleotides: TGTGCCAGCAGTCCCCGAGGGGGGGGCAGGGAACCTAGCAATCAGCCCCAGCATTTT.

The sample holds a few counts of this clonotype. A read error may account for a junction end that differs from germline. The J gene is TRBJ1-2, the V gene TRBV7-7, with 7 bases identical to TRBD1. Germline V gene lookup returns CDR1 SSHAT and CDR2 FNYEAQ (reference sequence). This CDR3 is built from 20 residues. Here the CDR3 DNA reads TGTGCTAGCAGCTTAACCACTGCAGGGACAGCTGACCTAGCTAACTATGGCTACACCTTC. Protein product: CASSLTTAGTADLANYGYTF.

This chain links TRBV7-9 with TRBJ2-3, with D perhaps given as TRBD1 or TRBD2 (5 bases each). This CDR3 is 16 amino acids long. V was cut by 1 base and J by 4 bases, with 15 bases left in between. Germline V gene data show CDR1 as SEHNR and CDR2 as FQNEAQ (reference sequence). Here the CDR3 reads CASSLEVGLAADTQYF. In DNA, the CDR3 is TGTGCCAGCAGCTTAGAGGTGGGGCTAGCTGCAGATACGCAGTATTTT. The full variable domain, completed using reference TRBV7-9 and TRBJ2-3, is DTGVSQNPRHKITKRGQNVTFRCDPISEHNRLYWYRQTLGQGPEFLTYFQNEAQLEKSRLLSDRFSAERPKGSFSTLEIQRTEQGDSAMYLCASSLEVGLAADTQYFGPGTRLTVL.

The CDR3 coding sequence is TGCAGTGCTAGCGGGAGTGTATACAATGAGCAGTTCTTC. Translating it yields CSASGSVYNEQFF. The chain employs TRBV20-1 and TRBJ2-1; maybe TRBD2 (6 bases). The germline gives CDR1 DFQATT, CDR2 SNEGSKA (reference sequence). The CDR3 contains 13 residues. With 3 bases removed from V and 4 bases from J, the gap between germline ends came to 10 bases.

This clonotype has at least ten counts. DNA of the CDR3: TGTGCCAGCCGGATCGGAGGTCTCGGAGGGGATGAGCAGTTCTTC. As protein: CASRIGGLGGDEQFF. V and J are TRBV12-3 or TRBV12-4 and TRBJ2-1; maybe TRBD2 (6 bases). Trimming removed 8 bases at V and 8 bases at J, with 22 bases between. This CDR3 contains 15 residues.

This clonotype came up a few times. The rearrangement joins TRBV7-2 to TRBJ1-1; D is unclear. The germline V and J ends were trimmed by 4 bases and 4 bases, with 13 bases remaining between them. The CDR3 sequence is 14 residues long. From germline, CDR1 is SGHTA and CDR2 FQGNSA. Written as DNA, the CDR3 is TGTGCCAGCAGCTCTTATACTAAGACCACTGAAGCTTTCTTT. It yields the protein CASSSYTKTTEAFF. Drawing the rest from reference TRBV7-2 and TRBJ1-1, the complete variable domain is GAGVSQSPSNKVTEKGKDVELRCDPISGHTALYWYRQSLGQGLEFLIYFQGNSAPDKSGLPSDRFSAERTGGSVSTLTIQRTQQEDSAVYLCASSSYTKTTEAFFGQGTRLTVV.

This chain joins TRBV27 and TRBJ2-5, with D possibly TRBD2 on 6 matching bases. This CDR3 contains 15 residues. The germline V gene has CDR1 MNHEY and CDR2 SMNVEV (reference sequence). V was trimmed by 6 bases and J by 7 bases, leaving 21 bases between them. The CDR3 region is CASSDSGTARGTQYF. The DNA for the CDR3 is TGTGCCAGCAGCGACTCCGGGACCGCGCGGGGGACCCAGTACTTC.

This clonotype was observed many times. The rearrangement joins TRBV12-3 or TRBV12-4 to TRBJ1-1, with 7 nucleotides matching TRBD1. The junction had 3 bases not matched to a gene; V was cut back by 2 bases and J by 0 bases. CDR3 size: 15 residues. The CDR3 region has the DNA TGTGCCAGCAGTTTACTGCAGGGGGTGAACACTGAAGCTTTCTTT. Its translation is CASSLLQGVNTEAFF.

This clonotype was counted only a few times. CDR3 region: CASRPPPGHGGYEQYF. CDR3 nucleotides: TGTGCCAGCAGACCCCCCCCGGGACATGGAGGCTACGAGCAGTACTTC. This rearrangement joins TRBV28 to TRBJ2-7; D perhaps matches TRBD1 (6 bases). The germline CDR1 and CDR2 sequences are MDHEN and SYDVKM. Trimming took 6 bases from V and 3 from J, leaving 21 bases between them. The CDR3 has 16 amino acids.

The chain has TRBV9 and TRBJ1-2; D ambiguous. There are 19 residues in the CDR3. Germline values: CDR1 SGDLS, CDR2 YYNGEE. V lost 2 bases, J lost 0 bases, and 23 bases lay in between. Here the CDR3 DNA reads TGTGCCAGCAGCGTCGAAGACACGTTTCCGGGCCGAGCTAACTATGGCTACACCTTC. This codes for CASSVEDTFPGRANYGYTF.

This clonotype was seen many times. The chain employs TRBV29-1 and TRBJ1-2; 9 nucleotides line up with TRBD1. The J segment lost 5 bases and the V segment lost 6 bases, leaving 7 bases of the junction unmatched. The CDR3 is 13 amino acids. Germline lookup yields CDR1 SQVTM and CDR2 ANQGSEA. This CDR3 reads CSVVSGQGYGYTF. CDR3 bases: TGCAGCGTGGTCTCGGGACAGGGTTATGGCTACACCTTC.

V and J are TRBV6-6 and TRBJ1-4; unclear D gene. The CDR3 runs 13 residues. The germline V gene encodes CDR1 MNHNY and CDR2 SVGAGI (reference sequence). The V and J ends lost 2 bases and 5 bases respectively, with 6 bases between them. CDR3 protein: CASSYTENEKLFF. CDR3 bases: TGTGCCAGCAGTTACACAGAGAATGAAAAACTGTTTTTT.

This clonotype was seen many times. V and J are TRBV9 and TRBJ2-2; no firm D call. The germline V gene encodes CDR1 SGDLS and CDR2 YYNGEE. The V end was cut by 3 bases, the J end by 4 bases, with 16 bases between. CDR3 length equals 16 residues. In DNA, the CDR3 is TGTGCCAGCAGCGCCAGGAAGAACTTGGGCACCGGGGAGCTGTTTTTT. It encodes CASSARKNLGTGELFF.

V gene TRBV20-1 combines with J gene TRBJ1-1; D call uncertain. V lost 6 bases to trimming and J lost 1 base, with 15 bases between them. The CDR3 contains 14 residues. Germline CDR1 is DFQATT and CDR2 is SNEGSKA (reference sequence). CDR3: CSAQNLRGNTEAFF. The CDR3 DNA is TGCAGTGCCCAGAACCTCCGAGGGAACACTGAAGCTTTCTTT.

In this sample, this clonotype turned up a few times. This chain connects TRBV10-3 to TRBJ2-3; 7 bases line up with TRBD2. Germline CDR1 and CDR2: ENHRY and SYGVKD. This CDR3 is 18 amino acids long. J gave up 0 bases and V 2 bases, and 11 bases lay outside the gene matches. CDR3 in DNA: TGTGCCATCAGTGAGGACCTTCGGAGCGGGGCTAGCACAGATACGCAGTATTTT. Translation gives CAISEDLRSGASTDTQYF.

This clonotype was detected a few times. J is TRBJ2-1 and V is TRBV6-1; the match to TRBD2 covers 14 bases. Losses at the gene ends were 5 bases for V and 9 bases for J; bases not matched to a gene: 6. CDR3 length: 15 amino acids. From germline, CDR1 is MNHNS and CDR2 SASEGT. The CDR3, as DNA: TGTGCCAGCAGTCCTGTCGGACTAGCGGGAGGTGAGCAGTTCTTC. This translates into CASSPVGLAGGEQFF.

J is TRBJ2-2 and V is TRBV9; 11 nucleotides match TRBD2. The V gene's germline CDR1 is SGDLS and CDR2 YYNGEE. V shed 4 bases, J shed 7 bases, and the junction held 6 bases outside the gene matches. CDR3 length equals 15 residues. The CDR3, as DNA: TGTGCCAGCAGCCAAGGGACTAGCGGACGCGGGGAGCTGTTTTTT. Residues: CASSQGTSGRGELFF.